Sequencing of this T cell receptor (beta chain) was carried out in a study of blood T cell repertoires in COVID-19. Study details: Material from acute and convalescent COVID-19 was sourced from the United States, Italy and Spain. From T cells, B-cell-depleted T cells, or PBMCs came the material, which was cDNA or gDNA.

Profiling relied on immunoSEQ multiplex PCR, and the TCRdb table lists in-frame clones only, not all of them. The sample yields about 140,000 clones, around four fifths seen once. The V segment lost 3 bases and the J segment 1 base; nucleotides outside the gene matches: 0. This CDR3 contains 13 residues. CDR1 and CDR2 from the germline V gene are KGHSH and LQKENI. The sequenced material came from peripheral blood. V gene TRBV18 combines with J gene TRBJ2-7, with TRBD1 identical over 7 bases. The clonotype comes from a human donor in a cohort sampled during active COVID-19. CDR3 region: CASSPTGSYEQYF. Written as DNA, the CDR3 is TGTGCCAGCTCACCGACAGGGTCCTACGAGCAGTACTTC.